This paragraph reports one T cell receptor beta chain. Its antigen is as yet unknown. These data are taken from a study of monozygotic twins with inflammatory bowel disease. Notes on the study in general: Repertoire similarity did not differ between concordant and discordant twins, perhaps due to limited power. Since immunosuppressive treatments differed, patient repertoires may have gained added variability.

One blood sample of roughly 2.5 ml was taken from each donor. The CDR3 has 13 amino acids. Germline CDR1 reads LNHNV; CDR2 reads YYDKDF (reference sequence). Molecular identifiers with 6-nucleotide sample barcodes were added during cDNA synthesis via template switching. TCRdb re-analyzed the 5' RACE reads; it lists each CDR3 protein once, without DNA. This sample's table has approximately 100,000 distinct CDR3 sequences. This receptor was obtained from a human donor with ulcerative colitis or Crohn's disease, or a healthy co-twin of an affected twin (not recorded which). The chain recombines TRBV15 with TRBJ2-1. Specimen: blood. CDR3 region: CATSRNRVDEQFF.